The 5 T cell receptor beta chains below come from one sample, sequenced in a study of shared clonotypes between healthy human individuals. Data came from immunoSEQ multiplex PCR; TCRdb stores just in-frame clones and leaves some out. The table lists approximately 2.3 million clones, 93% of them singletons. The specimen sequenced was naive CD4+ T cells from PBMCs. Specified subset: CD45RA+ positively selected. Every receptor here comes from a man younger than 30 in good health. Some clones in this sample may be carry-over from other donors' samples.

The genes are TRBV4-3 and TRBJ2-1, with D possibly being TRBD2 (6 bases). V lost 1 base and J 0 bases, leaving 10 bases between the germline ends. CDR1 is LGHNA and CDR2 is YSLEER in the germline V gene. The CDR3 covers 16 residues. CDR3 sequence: CASSQGSGSSYNEQFF. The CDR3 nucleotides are TGCGCCAGCAGCCAAGGTAGCGGAAGCTCCTACAATGAGCAGTTCTTC.

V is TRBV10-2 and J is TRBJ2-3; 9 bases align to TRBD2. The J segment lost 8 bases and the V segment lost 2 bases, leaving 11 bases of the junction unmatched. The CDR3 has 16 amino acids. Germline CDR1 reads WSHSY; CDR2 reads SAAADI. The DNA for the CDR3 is TGCGCCAGCAGTGAGGCGGCGGGAGGGATCCAAGGTACGCAGTATTTT. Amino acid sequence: CASSEAAGGIQGTQYF.

The CDR3 DNA is TGTGCCAGCAGCTATAACAGGGGAACCCACGAGCAGTACTTC. Protein: CASSYNRGTHEQYF. The rearrangement uses TRBV7-9 and TRBJ2-7, with 7 bases fitting TRBD1. Germline V gene data show CDR1 as SEHNR and CDR2 as FQNEAQ (reference sequence). This CDR3 region has 14 residues. Trimming cost V 4 bases and J 5 bases; bases outside gene matches: 8.

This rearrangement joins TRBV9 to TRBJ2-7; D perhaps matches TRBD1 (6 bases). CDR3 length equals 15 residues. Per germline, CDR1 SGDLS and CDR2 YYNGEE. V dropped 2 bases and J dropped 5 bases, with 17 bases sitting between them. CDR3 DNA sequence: TGTGCCAGCAGCGTCTCAATACAGGGATCCGACGAGCAGTACTTC. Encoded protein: CASSVSIQGSDEQYF.

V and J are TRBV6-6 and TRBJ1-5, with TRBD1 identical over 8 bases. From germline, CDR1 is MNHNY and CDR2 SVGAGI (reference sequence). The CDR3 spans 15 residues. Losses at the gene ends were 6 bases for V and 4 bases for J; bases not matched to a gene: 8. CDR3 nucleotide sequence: TGTGCCAGCAGACCTACAGGGGGTCTAAATCAGCCCCAGCATTTT. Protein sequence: CASRPTGGLNQPQHF.